Listed below are T cell receptor beta chains from one sample, sequenced in a study of CD8+CD57+ T cells in acquired aplastic anemia. TCRdb re-derived calls from the reads in MiXCR, one entry per CDR3 protein. The sample gives approximately 470,000 distinct CDR3 sequences, roughly a third of which show up once; less than 0.85% is in the top ten. Sequencing input: sorted CD4+, CD8+, or CD8+CD57+ T cells (not recorded which) from PBMCs. These receptors were obtained from a human donor with aplastic anemia. Both conserved end residues are part of each CDR3. Fields, in order: CDR3 length, clone size, D gene, J gene, V gene, CDR3 protein, CDR3 DNA. D genes are given only for firm matches. Size is omitted from some rows. Given values are once, few, many or a class for expanded clones.

length: 15
size: NA
D: NA
J: TRBJ1-1
V: TRBV5-5
CDR3: CASSLAKGRNTEAFF
DNA: TGTGCCAGCAGCTTGGCTAAGGGGAGGAACACTGAAGCTTTCTTT

length: 16
size: NA
D: TRBD2
J: TRBJ2-1
V: TRBV15
CDR3: CASYSTGTRGHNEQFF
DNA: TGTGCCAGTTACTCTACCGGGACTAGGGGCCACAATGAGCAGTTCTTC

length: 15
size: few
D: TRBD2
J: TRBJ2-3
V: TRBV10-3
CDR3: CASSLAGGRGDTQYF
DNA: TGTGCCAGCAGCCTAGCGGGGGGCCGGGGAGATACGCAGTATTTT

length: 12
size: many
D: TRBD1
J: TRBJ1-1
V: TRBV19
CDR3: CASGTGGTEAFF
DNA: TGTGCCAGTGGGACAGGGGGCACTGAAGCTTTCTTT

length: 16
size: NA
D: TRBD1
J: TRBJ1-2
V: TRBV25-1
CDR3: CASSFKRTGAHYGYTF
DNA: TGTGCCAGCAGCTTCAAGAGGACAGGAGCCCACTATGGCTACACCTTC

length: 15
size: NA
D: NA
J: TRBJ1-1
V: TRBV25-1
CDR3: CASSEDNRKSTEAFF
DNA: TGTGCCAGCAGTGAAGATAACAGAAAGAGCACTGAAGCTTTCTTT

length: 16
size: many
D: TRBD1
J: TRBJ2-1
V: TRBV25-1
CDR3: CASSEWDRGRDNEQFF
DNA: TGTGCCAGCAGTGAATGGGACAGGGGGCGCGACAATGAGCAGTTCTTC

length: 16
size: NA
D: NA
J: TRBJ2-2
V: TRBV5-4
CDR3: CASSLSRGGNTGELFF
DNA: TGTGCCAGCAGCTTGTCCAGGGGAGGGAACACCGGGGAGCTGTTTTTT

length: 16
size: once
D: TRBD2
J: TRBJ2-3
V: TRBV11-1
CDR3: CASSPTSGGFTDTQYF
DNA: TGTGCCAGCAGTCCGACTAGCGGGGGTTTCACAGATACGCAGTATTTT

length: 17
size: few
D: TRBD1
J: TRBJ1-5
V: TRBV28
CDR3: CASSPPPNRGPHQPQHF
DNA: TGTGCCAGCAGTCCACCCCCAAACAGGGGGCCTCACCAGCCCCAGCATTTT

length: 16
size: few
D: NA
J: TRBJ1-5
V: TRBV4-1
CDR3: CASSQEVGLPNQPQHF
DNA: TGCGCCAGCAGCCAAGAGGTCGGACTCCCTAATCAGCCCCAGCATTTT

length: 13
size: many
D: TRBD2
J: TRBJ2-5
V: TRBV20-1
CDR3: CSAGLADTTTQYF
DNA: TGCAGTGCAGGACTAGCGGACACCACCACCCAGTACTTC

length: 13
size: many
D: NA
J: TRBJ1-2
V: TRBV20-1
CDR3: CSARASEPYGYTF
DNA: TGCAGTGCAAGGGCGTCAGAACCCTATGGCTACACCTTC

length: 13
size: many
D: TRBD1
J: TRBJ1-2
V: TRBV20-1
CDR3: CSARTQGDYGYTF
DNA: TGCAGTGCTAGGACACAGGGGGACTATGGCTACACCTTC

length: 14
size: NA
D: TRBD1
J: TRBJ1-1
V: TRBV29-1
CDR3: CSVPDRGRRTEAFF
DNA: TGCAGCGTCCCCGACAGGGGGCGGAGAACTGAAGCTTTCTTT

length: 13
size: NA
D: NA
J: TRBJ2-1
V: TRBV20-1
CDR3: CSTRGQTYNEQFF
DNA: TGCAGCACGCGGGGGCAGACCTACAATGAGCAGTTCTTC

length: 13
size: many
D: NA
J: TRBJ2-2
V: TRBV2
CDR3: CASSLAATGELFF
DNA: TGTGCCAGCAGTTTAGCAGCCACCGGGGAGCTGTTTTTT

length: 13
size: NA
D: NA
J: TRBJ2-7
V: TRBV10-3
CDR3: CAITASRGGTEYF
DNA: TGTGCCATCACAGCTAGCAGGGGGGGGACAGAGTACTTC

length: 15
size: NA
D: NA
J: TRBJ2-3
V: TRBV5-5
CDR3: CASTPVSGRTDTQYF
DNA: TGTGCCAGCACCCCCGTAAGCGGACGCACAGATACGCAGTATTTT

length: 15
size: few
D: NA
J: TRBJ1-5
V: TRBV30
CDR3: CAWSEIRGGNQPQHF
DNA: TGTGCCTGGAGTGAAATCAGGGGAGGCAATCAGCCCCAGCATTTT

length: 14
size: many
D: NA
J: TRBJ1-2
V: TRBV7-2
CDR3: CASSLEPRGYGYTF
DNA: TGTGCCAGCAGCTTAGAGCCCCGAGGGTATGGCTACACCTTC

length: 12
size: NA
D: TRBD1
J: TRBJ1-6
V: TRBV27
CDR3: CASRTGRSPLHF
DNA: TGTGCCAGCAGGACAGGGCGTTCACCCCTCCACTTT

length: 17
size: NA
D: NA
J: TRBJ2-7
V: TRBV7-3
CDR3: CASSLSLPGTPAYEQYF
DNA: TGTGCCAGCAGCTTAAGTTTGCCCGGGACCCCTGCCTACGAGCAGTACTTC

length: 16
size: few
D: TRBD2
J: TRBJ2-1
V: TRBV9
CDR3: CASSGLAGGSGDEQFF
DNA: TGTGCCAGCAGCGGACTAGCGGGAGGATCTGGGGATGAGCAGTTCTTC

length: 14
size: once
D: NA
J: TRBJ2-3
V: TRBV24-1
CDR3: CATSDKTGFGTQYF
DNA: TGTGCCACCAGTGACAAAACAGGGTTCGGTACGCAGTATTTT

length: 16
size: few
D: TRBD1
J: TRBJ2-7
V: TRBV25-1
CDR3: CASSYNPGTGIDEQYF
DNA: TGTGCCAGCAGTTACAACCCCGGGACAGGTATAGACGAGCAGTACTTC

length: 15
size: few
D: NA
J: TRBJ2-1
V: TRBV9
CDR3: CASSVGAGIYNEQFF
DNA: TGTGCCAGCAGCGTCGGCGCAGGGATTTACAATGAGCAGTTCTTC

length: 13
size: many
D: NA
J: TRBJ1-1
V: TRBV9
CDR3: CASSASGLTEAFF
DNA: TGTGCCAGCAGCGCTTCAGGGTTAACTGAAGCTTTCTTT

length: 15
size: many
D: TRBD1
J: TRBJ2-2
V: TRBV2
CDR3: CASRTGTGNTGELFF
DNA: TGTGCCAGCAGAACCGGGACAGGGAACACCGGGGAGCTGTTTTTT

length: 16
size: NA
D: TRBD1
J: TRBJ2-2
V: TRBV5-6
CDR3: CASSFDRVLFTGELFF
DNA: TGTGCCAGCAGCTTCGACAGGGTATTATTCACCGGGGAGCTGTTTTTT

length: 16
size: NA
D: TRBD2
J: TRBJ2-1
V: TRBV6-1
CDR3: CASRLEGLAGYNGQFF
DNA: TGTGCCAGCCGGTTGGAGGGACTAGCGGGATACAATGGGCAGTTCTTC

length: 14
size: NA
D: NA
J: TRBJ1-5
V: TRBV3-1
CDR3: CASSQGTANQPQHF
DNA: TGTGCCAGCAGCCAAGGGACAGCTAATCAGCCCCAGCATTTT

length: 14
size: few
D: NA
J: TRBJ1-6
V: TRBV2
CDR3: CASSLSGGRAPLHF
DNA: TGTGCCAGCAGTTTATCCGGGGGGCGGGCACCCCTCCACTTT

length: 14
size: many
D: NA
J: TRBJ1-1
V: TRBV19
CDR3: CASIQGTSPPEAFF
DNA: TGTGCCAGTATACAAGGGACATCACCTCCTGAAGCTTTCTTT

length: 14
size: NA
D: NA
J: TRBJ2-1
V: TRBV9
CDR3: CASSDPSSYNEQFF
DNA: TGTGCCAGCAGCGACCCGAGCTCCTACAATGAGCAGTTCTTC